This passage covers 26 T cell receptor beta chains from one sample sequenced in a study of T cells in Graves' hyperthyroidism and ophthalmopathy. RNA transcripts were the template for amplifying TCR beta CDR3 regions. An initial round of RT-PCR targeting the TCR CDR3 relied on the HTBI primer set. TCRdb re-derived calls from the multiplex PCR reads in MiXCR, one entry per CDR3 protein. The table shows around 420,000 distinct CDR3 sequences, with approximately 15% occurring only once. What was sequenced was blood. The origin of the receptors is a woman aged 18-30 years with Graves' hyperthyroidism.

This clonotype was detected only a few times. The chain carries TRBV7-6 and TRBJ1-4; 8 positions match TRBD1. The CDR3 contains 16 residues. Germline V gene sequence: CDR1 SGHVS, CDR2 FNYEAQ. The ends lost 0 bases at V and 4 bases at J; junction bases unmatched: 4. CDR3 DNA: TGTGCCAGCAGCTTAGCAGTGACAGGGGATAATGAAAAACTGTTTTTT. Translated, it gives CASSLAVTGDNEKLFF.

This clonotype was seen at least ten times. The V gene is TRBV7-9, the J gene TRBJ1-5, with unresolved D. V lost 4 bases and J lost 9, with 13 bases in between. CDR1 is SEHNR and CDR2 is FQNEAQ in the germline V gene (reference sequence). The CDR3 runs 13 residues. The CDR3 spells CASSSVGEAPQHF. Written as DNA, the CDR3 is TGTGCCAGCAGCTCGGTTGGGGAGGCGCCCCAGCATTTT.

This clonotype was seen a handful of times. CDR3 nucleotides: TGTGCCAGCAGCATACTACAGGGGTCGAGACTATATGGCTACACCTTC. Translation: CASSILQGSRLYGYTF. V gene TRBV5-6 combines with J gene TRBJ1-2; TRBD1 aligns across 7 bases. The CDR3 totals 16 residues. The V gene end was trimmed by 4 bases and the J gene end by 5 bases; junction bases not matched to a gene: 14. CDR1 SGHDT and CDR2 YYEEEE come from the germline V gene.

V is TRBV6-1 and J is TRBJ2-7; 7 nucleotides match TRBD1. The CDR3 runs to 14 residues. The ends lost 4 bases at V and 1 base at J; junction bases unmatched: 4. Germline V gene lookup returns CDR1 MNHNS and CDR2 SASEGT. The CDR3 coding sequence is TGTGCCAGCAGTGCCCAACAGGGGTCCTACGAGCAGTACTTC. It is translated as CASSAQQGSYEQYF.

On this clonotype: One end of the junction fails to match germline, which may point to a read error. The chain carries TRBV7-2 and TRBJ2-1; possibly TRBD1 or TRBD2 for D (5 bases each). Per germline, CDR1 SGHTA and CDR2 FQGNSA. This CDR3 comprises 14 residues. In DNA, the CDR3 is TGCGCCAGCAGCCAAGAGGGGTCCGGTCCTGAGCAGTTCTTC. Translated, it gives CASSQEGSGPEQFF.

This clonotype was detected many times. The genes are TRBV12-5 and TRBJ2-2; no clear D. Trimming shortened V by 3 bases and J by 1 base, and 12 bases separated the two germline ends. The CDR3 has 16 amino acids. Looked up from germline, CDR1 is LGHNT and CDR2 is FRNRAP. CDR3 region: CASGLRSRRNTGELFF. The DNA of the CDR3 is TGTGCTAGTGGTTTACGAAGCAGGAGGAACACCGGGGAGCTGTTTTTT.

In regard to this clonotype: This could be a read error, since a much larger clone is one nucleotide away. The chain joins TRBV12-3 or TRBV12-4 to TRBJ2-7; D possibly corresponds to TRBD1 (6 bases). The CDR3 covers 14 residues. The CDR3 DNA sequence: TGTGCCGGCAGTTCGAGACAGGCCCCCTACGAGCAGTACTTC. Translation: CAGSSRQAPYEQYF.

There are many counts of this clonotype. The gene calls are TRBV6-1 and TRBJ1-2; maybe TRBD1 (5 bases). V was cut by 0 bases and J by 4 bases, with 9 bases left in between. The CDR3 is made up of 14 amino acids. Germline V gene sequence: CDR1 MNHNS, CDR2 SASEGT. The CDR3 spells CASSEALGPYGYTF. The CDR3 region has the DNA TGTGCCAGCAGTGAAGCCTTGGGGCCCTATGGCTACACCTTC.

Comments on this clonotype: At one end the junction does not follow the germline gene, possibly because of a read error. This chain links TRBV12-3 or TRBV12-4 with TRBJ1-4; D unresolved. The CDR3 sequence is 14 residues long. This chain's CDR3 is CASRGRGFDEKLVF. CDR3 DNA: TGTGCCAGCAGAGGGCGCGGGTTTGATGAAAAACTGGTTTTT.

Worth noting for this clonotype: A much larger clone lies one base from this, so it may be a read error. This rearrangement joins TRBV27 to TRBJ2-4; the match to TRBD2 covers 9 bases. The CDR3 is 17 amino acids. Germline V gene lookup returns CDR1 MNHEY and CDR2 SMNVEV (reference sequence). Here the CDR3 reads CASSLSGLAQAKNTQYF. Written as DNA, the CDR3 is TGTGCCAGCAGTTTATCGGGACTAGCCCAAGCCAAAAACACTCAGTACTTC.

As DNA, the CDR3 is TGTGCCAGCAGCTTAGGGAGCGGGGGCCGCACAGATACGCAGTATTTT. Its translation is CASSLGSGGRTDTQYF. The rearrangement uses TRBV11-3 and TRBJ2-3; 8 positions agree with TRBD2. The CDR3 loop spans 16 amino acids. From germline, CDR1 is SGHNT and CDR2 YENEEA. Trimming took 1 base from V and 1 from J; bases not matched to a gene: 4.

This clonotype showed up many times. The chain uses TRBV28 and TRBJ1-2, with 7 nucleotides matching TRBD1. The junction had 8 bases not matched to a gene; V was cut back by 2 bases and J by 5 bases. CDR3 length equals 15 residues. CDR1 is MDHEN and CDR2 is SYDVKM in the germline V gene. This CDR3 is CASSLARQGGYGYTF. In DNA, the CDR3 is TGTGCCAGCAGTTTAGCGAGACAGGGCGGGTATGGCTACACCTTC.

This clonotype was detected ten times or more. The CDR3 DNA follows: TGTGCCAGCAGTTACTCGTTTGAATCGGGAGGGAGCTCCTACGAGCAGTACTTC. Translation: CASSYSFESGGSSYEQYF. This chain uses TRBV6-5 with TRBJ2-7; 8 bases line up with TRBD2. The germline gives CDR1 MNHEY, CDR2 SVGAGI. Trimming cost V 0 bases and J 0 bases; bases outside gene matches: 10. The CDR3 consists of 18 residues.

The CDR3 sequence is CSARDIGRASSYNEQFF. The CDR3 bases are TGCAGTGCTAGAGATATTGGCAGGGCAAGCTCCTACAATGAGCAGTTCTTC. V is TRBV20-1 and J is TRBJ2-1, with a weak D call TRBD1 (5 bases). Germline assignment: CDR1 DFQATT and CDR2 SNEGSKA (reference sequence). CDR3 size: 17 residues. V lost 0 bases to trimming and J lost 0 bases, with 15 bases between them.

This clonotype was counted at least ten times. This rearrangement joins TRBV6-1 to TRBJ2-7; D gene unclear. In germline, CDR1 is MNHNS, CDR2 SASEGT. V was trimmed by 7 bases and J by 2 bases, leaving 15 bases between them. This CDR3 is built from 14 residues. CDR3 DNA: TGTGCCAGCAAACCAGGAACCAATACCTACGAGCAGTACTTC. Translation gives CASKPGTNTYEQYF.

This clonotype was counted a few times. The chain's CDR3 is CASSPRAGLGELFF. For the CDR3, the DNA is TGTGCCAGCAGCCCTCGAGCCGGGTTGGGGGAGCTGTTTTTT. The V gene is TRBV9, the J gene TRBJ2-2; no definite D call. Germline V gives CDR1 SGDLS, CDR2 YYNGEE. Trimming removed 4 bases at V and 8 bases at J, with 15 bases between. CDR3 length: 14 residues.

There are many counts of this clonotype. This chain joins TRBV5-1 and TRBJ1-2, with D perhaps matching TRBD1 (5 bases). Germline CDR1 is SGHRS and CDR2 is YFSETQ. This CDR3 has 14 amino acids. With 1 base removed from V and 4 bases from J, the gap between germline ends came to 11 bases. The CDR3 DNA sequence: TGCGCCAGCAGCTTGTTTAGAGGGACCTATGGCTACACCTTC. Translating it yields CASSLFRGTYGYTF.

This clonotype was recorded many times. The chain recombines TRBV6-2 or TRBV6-3 with TRBJ2-1; the D gene is possibly TRBD2 (6 bases). The germline gives CDR1 MNHEY, CDR2 SVGEGT. V was shortened by 6 bases and J by 0 bases, with 15 bases between the two germline ends. The CDR3 loop spans 16 amino acids. CDR3: CASSPGRGNSYNEQFF. In DNA form, the CDR3 reads TGTGCCAGCAGCCCGGGACGGGGGAACTCCTACAATGAGCAGTTCTTC.

This clonotype was observed at least ten times. The chain has TRBV18 and TRBJ1-2; D uncertain. The CDR3 covers 13 residues. V was pared by 3 bases and J by 0 bases, with 5 bases between. Germline V gene data show CDR1 as KGHSH and CDR2 as LQKENI. The CDR3: CASSPEPNYGYTF. In DNA form, the CDR3 reads TGTGCCAGCTCACCGGAGCCTAACTATGGCTACACCTTC.

The chain recombines TRBV3-1 with TRBJ2-5, with 8 bases that match TRBD2. J gave up 7 bases and V 4 bases, and 11 bases lay outside the gene matches. This CDR3 has 15 residues. Germline-derived CDR1 and CDR2 are LGHDT and YNNKEL (reference sequence). This CDR3 reads CASSRVVGAGGTQYF. CDR3 DNA: TGTGCCAGCAGCCGGGTTGTGGGGGCGGGGGGGACCCAGTACTTC.

Ten or more counts support this clonotype. This chain uses TRBV20-1 with TRBJ2-7, with D unclear. The CDR3 is 14 amino acids. Trimming took off 6 bases at V and 7 bases at J, with 22 bases between the two ends. Germline V CDR1 and CDR2: DFQATT, SNEGSKA (reference sequence). This chain's CDR3 is CSALPLGSSTEQYF. CDR3 sequence (DNA): TGCAGTGCCCTCCCCCTGGGCTCGTCTACGGAGCAGTACTTC.

The V gene is TRBV14, the J gene TRBJ1-4; 7 bases line up with TRBD1. Looked up from germline, CDR1 is SGHDN and CDR2 is FVKESK. The CDR3 totals 15 residues. Trimming cost V 5 bases and J 3 bases; bases outside gene matches: 6. CDR3 in amino acids: CASSGRTGSNEKLFF. In DNA, the CDR3 is TGTGCCAGCAGCGGAAGGACAGGATCTAATGAAAAACTGTTTTTT.

This clonotype was counted at least ten times. The V and J genes are TRBV7-2 and TRBJ2-2; D is ambiguous. CDR3 length equals 14 residues. Germline-derived CDR1 and CDR2 are SGHTA and FQGNSA. V shed 1 base and J shed 7 bases, with 10 bases lying between them. Written as DNA, the CDR3 is TGTGCCAGCAGCTTAGGGCTATCGGGCGGGGAGCTGTTTTTT. Protein sequence: CASSLGLSGGELFF.

This clonotype showed up just a few times. The chain couples TRBV9 to TRBJ1-2; D unresolved. The CDR3 is 16 amino acids. From germline, CDR1 is SGDLS and CDR2 YYNGEE. V was shortened by 0 bases and J by 8 bases, with 20 bases between the two germline ends. The CDR3 reads CASSVDLVPPSRGYTF. In DNA, the CDR3 is TGTGCCAGCAGCGTAGATTTGGTTCCCCCCTCCCGAGGCTACACCTTC.

The V gene is TRBV5-1, the J gene TRBJ2-1; TRBD1 agrees at 8 bases. Germline lookup yields CDR1 SGHRS and CDR2 YFSETQ. The CDR3 covers 16 residues. J lost 2 bases, V lost 4 bases, and 8 bases had no gene match. CDR3 sequence (DNA): TGCGCCAGCAGCCCCATAGCGGACAGGGCCTACAATGAGCAGTTCTTC. Its protein product is CASSPIADRAYNEQFF.

This clonotype was counted many times. The genes are TRBV7-9 and TRBJ2-1; 9 bases are a match to TRBD2. The germline CDR1 and CDR2 sequences are SEHNR and FQNEAQ (reference sequence). V lost 3 bases, J lost 7 bases, and 4 bases stayed unmatched. The CDR3 extends over 14 amino acids. This chain's CDR3 is CASSLGGGANEQFF. CDR3 in DNA: TGTGCCAGCAGCTTGGGCGGGGGGGCGAATGAGCAGTTCTTC.